Following are 25 T cell receptor beta chains from one sample sequenced in a study of technical replicates of blood from a few donors. The repertoire was sequenced with immunoSEQ multiplex PCR; TCRdb's copy has only in-frame clones and lacks some. The sample has tens of thousands of clones, approximately 90% seen once. Sequenced: T cells isolated from PBMCs. The receptors shown here come from a human donor in good health.

The rearrangement links TRBV6-1 to TRBJ2-3; maybe TRBD1 (6 bases). Germline V gene lookup returns CDR1 MNHNS and CDR2 SASEGT. V was cut by 3 bases and J by 5 bases, with 12 bases left in between. This CDR3 has 14 amino acids. In DNA form, the CDR3 reads TGTGCCAGCAGTGAGTCAGGGGACCTAGATACGCAGTATTTT. Its protein is CASSESGDLDTQYF.

The chain carries TRBV9 and TRBJ1-4; 9 bases match TRBD1. The CDR3 is 12 residues long. Germline values: CDR1 SGDLS, CDR2 YYNGEE. Germline trimming cut 7 bases from V and 5 bases from J; bases unmatched to any gene: 0. DNA for the CDR3: TGTGCCAGCGGACAGGGGAATGAAAAACTGTTTTTT. Translation: CASGQGNEKLFF.

V is TRBV9 and J is TRBJ2-1; D call uncertain. Germline assignment: CDR1 SGDLS and CDR2 YYNGEE. V lost 1 base, J lost 7 bases, and 12 bases lay in between. This CDR3 contains 14 residues. The CDR3 sequence: CASSVLVARNEQFF. The CDR3 DNA sequence: TGTGCCAGCAGCGTATTAGTAGCCAGAAATGAGCAGTTCTTC.

The chain couples TRBV7-3 to TRBJ1-1, with 10 nucleotides matching TRBD1. V shed 0 bases, J shed 1 base, and the junction held 8 bases outside the gene matches. Germline lookup yields CDR1 SGHTA and CDR2 FQGTGA. The CDR3 is 18 residues long. The CDR3 loop reads CASSLTVTGGATNTEAFF. In nucleotides, the CDR3 is TGTGCCAGCAGCTTAACGGTGACAGGGGGCGCGACGAACACTGAAGCTTTCTTT.

The chain employs TRBV9 and TRBJ2-3; 12 bases match TRBD2. From germline, CDR1 is SGDLS and CDR2 YYNGEE. V was clipped by 4 bases and J by 4 bases; unmatched bases: 19. The CDR3 length is 20 residues. CDR3 region: CASSPTTRGLAGPQADTQYF. The CDR3 nucleotides read TGTGCCAGCAGCCCGACCACCCGGGGACTAGCGGGCCCCCAGGCAGATACGCAGTATTTT.

The chain employs TRBV28 and TRBJ2-5, with D perhaps TRBD2 (6 bases). The V and J ends lost 7 bases and 4 bases respectively, with 22 bases between them. The germline V gene encodes CDR1 MDHEN and CDR2 SYDVKM. The CDR3 is 16 amino acids. CDR3 coding DNA: TGTGCCAGCACCAAAGCCCTCCTAGGAGGGGCAGAGACCCAGTACTTC. It specifies CASTKALLGGAETQYF. Full variable domain (rest looked up from reference TRBV28 and TRBJ2-5): DVKVTQSSRYLVKRTGEKVFLECVQDMDHENMFWYRQDPGLGLRLIYFSYDVKMKEKGDIPEGYSVSREKKERFSLILESASTNQTSMYLCASTKALLGGAETQYFGPGTRLLVL.

The V and J genes are TRBV15 and TRBJ1-3; D unresolved. This CDR3 has 17 amino acids. V was clipped by 0 bases and J by 0 bases, with 12 bases between them. The germline V gene encodes CDR1 LNHNV and CDR2 YYDKDF (reference sequence). CDR3: CATSREAVTNSGNTIYF. The CDR3 DNA is TGTGCCACCAGCAGAGAGGCAGTGACAAACTCTGGAAACACCATATATTTT.

The chain's CDR3 is CASSQDPYTEAFF. The CDR3 DNA is TGCGCCAGCAGCCAAGATCCGTACACTGAAGCTTTCTTT. This chain links TRBV4-1 with TRBJ1-1; D remains ambiguous. CDR1 and CDR2 (germline): MGHRA, YSYEKL. CDR3 length: 13 amino acids. V was trimmed by 0 bases and J by 3 bases, leaving 5 bases between them.

This clone was detected a few times. The chain combines TRBV28 with TRBJ1-1; D is uncertain. The germline CDR1 and CDR2 sequences are MDHEN and SYDVKM. The length of the CDR3 is 14 residues. The V end was cut by 3 bases, the J end by 4 bases, with 12 bases between. The CDR3 sequence is CASSLLMGSTEAFF. CDR3 coding DNA: TGTGCCAGCAGTTTGCTGATGGGGAGCACTGAAGCTTTCTTT.

The rearrangement links TRBV9 to TRBJ1-3; D ambiguous. Trimming cost V 7 bases and J 2 bases, with 7 bases left between them. The CDR3 is 12 amino acids. Germline CDR1 SGDLS, CDR2 YYNGEE. The CDR3 loop is CASVGAGNTIYF. CDR3 sequence (DNA): TGTGCCAGCGTCGGGGCTGGAAACACCATATATTTT.

The chain recombines TRBV4-3 with TRBJ1-1, with D possibly being TRBD1 (6 bases). The CDR3 spans 16 residues. Trimming pared 1 base from V and 0 bases from J, leaving 12 bases between. CDR1 and CDR2 from the germline V gene are LGHNA and YSLEER. CDR3 nucleotide sequence: TGCGCCAGCAGCCAAGGGACAGATTACATGAACACTGAAGCTTTCTTT. Its protein product is CASSQGTDYMNTEAFF.

The J gene is TRBJ1-5, the V gene TRBV9; tentative D call: TRBD1 (6 bases). The CDR3 totals 14 residues. In germline, CDR1 is SGDLS, CDR2 YYNGEE. V was shortened by 5 bases and J by 4 bases, with 13 bases between the two germline ends. The CDR3 DNA follows: TGTGCCAGCAGTAGTTGGGGACAAAATCAGCCCCAGCATTTT. Amino acids: CASSSWGQNQPQHF.

The genes are TRBV10-3 and TRBJ1-1, with D unclear. This CDR3 comprises 13 residues. Deletions cut 8 bases from V and 5 bases from J, with 15 bases between. Germline V gene sequence: CDR1 ENHRY, CDR2 SYGVKD. CDR3 nucleotide sequence: TGTGCCATCGGTCCGAAGAGGGATACTGAAGCTTTCTTT. This translates into CAIGPKRDTEAFF.

This clone appeared once. The chain carries TRBV4-3 and TRBJ2-3; 8 bases line up with TRBD2. This CDR3 contains 20 residues. CDR1 is LGHNA and CDR2 is YSLEER in the germline V gene. Trimming removed 0 bases from V and 0 bases from J; junction bases left unmatched: 14. Here the CDR3 reads CASSQDILAGRISSTDTQYF. Written as DNA, the CDR3 is TGCGCCAGCAGCCAAGACATTCTAGCGGGTAGGATAAGTAGCACAGATACGCAGTATTTT.

The V call is TRBV29-1, the J call TRBJ2-1; weak D call: TRBD2 (6 bases). Germline V gene lookup returns CDR1 SQVTM and CDR2 ANQGSEA. With 7 bases removed from V and 6 bases from J, the gap between germline ends came to 16 bases. The CDR3 sequence is 13 residues long. CDR3 DNA: TGCAGCGCGACTAGTTCTGACTTCAATGAGCAGTTCTTC. Amino acid sequence: CSATSSDFNEQFF.

The chain has TRBV27 and TRBJ2-1, with no clear D. Germline-derived CDR1 and CDR2 are MNHEY and SMNVEV (reference sequence). The CDR3 runs to 13 residues. V lost 3 bases, J lost 7 bases, and 10 bases lay in between. Written as DNA, the CDR3 is TGTGCCAGCAGTTTTGGGCCGGATAATGAGCAGTTCTTC. As protein: CASSFGPDNEQFF.

This chain joins TRBV5-1 and TRBJ1-2; no clear D gene. This CDR3 is 13 amino acids long. Between the trimmed V and J ends, which lost 2 bases and 2 bases, there was a span of 7 bases. Germline values: CDR1 SGHRS, CDR2 YFSETQ. CDR3 loop: CASSLIQNYGYTF. The CDR3 DNA reads as TGCGCCAGCAGCTTAATACAGAACTATGGCTACACCTTC.

V gene TRBV27 combines with J gene TRBJ2-7; D is undetermined. This CDR3 has 12 amino acids. The germline V and J ends were trimmed by 5 bases and 6 bases, with 11 bases remaining between them. Germline values: CDR1 MNHEY, CDR2 SMNVEV (reference sequence). CDR3 residues: CASSPPSGEQYF. The DNA for the CDR3 is TGTGCCAGCAGTCCCCCCAGTGGCGAGCAGTACTTC.

The CDR3 nucleotides read TGTGCCAGTGCCAGACAGGGGTCCACCGGGGAGCTGTTTTTT. Protein: CASARQGSTGELFF. The chain employs TRBV6-5 and TRBJ2-2; 8 bases line up with TRBD1. The CDR3 has 14 residues. J lost 4 bases, V lost 9 bases, and 7 bases had no gene match. Germline values: CDR1 MNHEY, CDR2 SVGAGI.

This chain connects TRBV5-5 to TRBJ2-7; the match to TRBD2 covers 7 bases. From germline, CDR1 is SGHKS and CDR2 YYEKEE (reference sequence). V was clipped by 2 bases and J by 1 base; unmatched bases: 3. This CDR3 has 14 residues. The CDR3 sequence is CASSLNGRSYEQYF. The CDR3, as DNA: TGTGCCAGCAGCTTAAACGGGAGGTCCTACGAGCAGTACTTC.

The chain combines TRBV30 with TRBJ2-1; the match to TRBD1 covers 8 bases. The V segment lost 4 bases and the J segment 1 base; nucleotides outside the gene matches: 6. Germline V lookup: CDR1 GTSNPN, CDR2 SVGIG (reference sequence). This CDR3 has 15 residues. CDR3 sequence (DNA): TGTGCCTGGAAACCTACAGGGGGGTCCTACAATGAGCAGTTCTTC. Residues: CAWKPTGGSYNEQFF. The full variable domain, with the rest looked up from reference TRBV30 and TRBJ2-1, is SQTIHQWPATLVQPVGSPLSLECTVEGTSNPNLYWYRQAAGRGLQLLFYSVGIGQISSEVPQNLSASRPQDRQFILSSKKLLLSDSGFYLCAWKPTGGSYNEQFFGPGTRLTVL.

This clone was picked up one time. The chain combines TRBV10-3 with TRBJ2-1; D is perhaps TRBD2 (6 bases). The CDR3 is 13 residues long. The V gene lost 3 bases and the J gene lost 8 bases, with 11 bases spanning the gap. Germline CDR1 ENHRY, CDR2 SYGVKD. This CDR3 is CAISDGGVHEQFF. As DNA, the CDR3 is TGTGCCATCAGTGATGGAGGGGTACATGAGCAGTTCTTC.

Details on this clone: Other DNA sequences from this sample encode an identical CDR3 as well. The chain carries TRBV14 and TRBJ1-2; D possibly corresponds to TRBD1 (5 bases). Germline loops: CDR1 SGHDN, CDR2 FVKESK. The CDR3 has 13 residues. V lost 4 bases and J lost 4, with 10 bases in between. CDR3 nucleotides: TGTGCCAGCAGCCCCACAGGCTTCTATGGCTACACCTTC. Translating gives CASSPTGFYGYTF. The whole variable domain, remainder taken from reference TRBV14 and TRBJ1-2, is EAGVTQFPSHSVIEKGQTVTLRCDPISGHDNLYWYRRVMGKEIKFLLHFVKESKQDESGMPNNRFLAERTGGTYSTLKVQPAELEDSGVYFCASSPTGFYGYTFGSGTRLTVV.

V usage is TRBV6-1 and J usage is TRBJ1-5; the D is unclear. V was cut by 1 base and J by 0 bases, with 13 bases left in between. The CDR3 has 17 residues. Germline V gene data show CDR1 as MNHNS and CDR2 as SASEGT. The DNA for the CDR3 is TGTGCCAGCAGTGAAGGCCTAAACTCTAATAGCAATCAGCCCCAGCATTTT. Amino acid sequence: CASSEGLNSNSNQPQHF.

CDR3 DNA sequence: TGTGCCAGCAGCGCAAACCTGGCAGGGGGCACGGGCTACACCTTC. Its translation is CASSANLAGGTGYTF. The gene calls are TRBV7-2 and TRBJ1-2; 8 bases align to TRBD1. Germline CDR1 reads SGHTA; CDR2 reads FQGNSA. The CDR3 covers 15 residues. The ends lost 5 bases at V and 8 bases at J; junction bases unmatched: 13.